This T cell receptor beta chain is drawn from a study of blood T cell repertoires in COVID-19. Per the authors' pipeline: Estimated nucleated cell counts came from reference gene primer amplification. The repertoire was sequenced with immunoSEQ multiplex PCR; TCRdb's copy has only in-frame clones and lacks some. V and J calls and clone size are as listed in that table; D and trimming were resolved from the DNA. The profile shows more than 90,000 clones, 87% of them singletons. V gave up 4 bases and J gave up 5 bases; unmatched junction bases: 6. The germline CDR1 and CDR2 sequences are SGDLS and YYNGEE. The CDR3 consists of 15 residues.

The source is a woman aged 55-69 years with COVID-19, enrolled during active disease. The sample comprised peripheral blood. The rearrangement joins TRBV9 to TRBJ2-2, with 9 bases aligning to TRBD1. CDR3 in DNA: TGTGCCAGCAGCCCACAGGGGGCGCAGACCGGGGAGCTGTTTTTT. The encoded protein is CASSPQGAQTGELFF.